This T cell receptor (beta chain) was sequenced for a study of kidney transplant recipient with SARS-CoV-2 infection. TCRdb re-called the reads through MiXCR, storing one row per CDR3 protein. This sample carries fewer than 250,000 distinct CDR3 sequences, 29% of them seen once, and the ten largest clones take roughly 7%. As to this clonotype: A read error may be the cause here, since a much bigger clone is one base away.

Trimming cost V 9 bases and J 4 bases, with 24 bases left between them. In germline, CDR1 is MNHEY, CDR2 SVGAGI. The CDR3 contains 16 residues. The receptor was isolated from a male patient younger than 45 who had COVID-19 and was a kidney transplant recipient. Part of the T cells may come from the graft donor. The rearrangement links TRBV6-5 to TRBJ1-1; D is unresolved. Material: a blood sample, obtained at baseline and on roughly day 110 from a kidney transplant recipient. CDR3 nucleotide sequence: TGTGCCAGAAGTCCGACCCCCCGGGGTCTGGGCACTGAAGCTTTCTTT. Translating gives CARSPTPRGLGTEAFF.